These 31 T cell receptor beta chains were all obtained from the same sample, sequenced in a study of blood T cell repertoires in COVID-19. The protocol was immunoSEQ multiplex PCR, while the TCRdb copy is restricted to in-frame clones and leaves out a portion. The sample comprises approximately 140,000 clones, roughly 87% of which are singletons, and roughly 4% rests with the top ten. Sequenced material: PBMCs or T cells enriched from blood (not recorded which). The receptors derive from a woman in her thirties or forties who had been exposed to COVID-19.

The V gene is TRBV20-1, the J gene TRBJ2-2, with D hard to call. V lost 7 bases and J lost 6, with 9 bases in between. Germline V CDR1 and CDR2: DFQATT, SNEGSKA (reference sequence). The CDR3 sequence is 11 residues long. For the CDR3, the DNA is TGCAGTGGGGCTTTGGCCGGGGAGCTGTTTTTT. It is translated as CSGALAGELFF.

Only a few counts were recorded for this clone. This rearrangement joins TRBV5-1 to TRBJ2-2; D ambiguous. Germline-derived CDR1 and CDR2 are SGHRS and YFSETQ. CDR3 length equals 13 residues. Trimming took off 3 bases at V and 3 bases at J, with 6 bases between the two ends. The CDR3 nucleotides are TGCGCCAGCAGCTCCTTAGACACCGGGGAGCTGTTTTTT. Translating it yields CASSSLDTGELFF.

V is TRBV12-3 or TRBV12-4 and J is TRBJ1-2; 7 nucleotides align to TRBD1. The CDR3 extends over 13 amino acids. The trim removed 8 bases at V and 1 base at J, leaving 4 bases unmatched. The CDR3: CASEDRINYGYTF. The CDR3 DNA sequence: TGTGCCAGCGAGGACAGGATTAACTATGGCTACACCTTC.

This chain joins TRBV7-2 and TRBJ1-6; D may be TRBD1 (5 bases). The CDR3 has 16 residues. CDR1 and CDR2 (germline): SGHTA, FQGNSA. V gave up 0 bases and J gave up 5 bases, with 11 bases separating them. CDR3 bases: TGTGCCAGCAGCTTAGCAGGGGCAGGGAATAATTCACCCCTCCACTTT. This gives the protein CASSLAGAGNNSPLHF.

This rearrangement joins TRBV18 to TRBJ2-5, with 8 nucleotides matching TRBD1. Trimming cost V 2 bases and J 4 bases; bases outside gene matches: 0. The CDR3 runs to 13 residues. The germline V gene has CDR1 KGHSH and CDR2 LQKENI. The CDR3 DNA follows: TGTGCCAGCTCACCAGGACAGGGAGAGACCCAGTACTTC. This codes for CASSPGQGETQYF.

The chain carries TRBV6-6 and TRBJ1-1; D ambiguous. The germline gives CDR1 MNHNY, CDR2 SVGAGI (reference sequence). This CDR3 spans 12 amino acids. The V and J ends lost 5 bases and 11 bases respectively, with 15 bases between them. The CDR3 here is CASSIERYGAFF. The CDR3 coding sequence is TGTGCCAGCAGTATCGAGAGGTACGGTGCTTTCTTT.

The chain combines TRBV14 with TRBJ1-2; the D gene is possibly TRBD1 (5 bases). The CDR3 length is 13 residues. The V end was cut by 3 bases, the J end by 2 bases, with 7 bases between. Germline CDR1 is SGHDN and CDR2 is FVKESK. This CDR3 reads CASSQGGNYGYTF. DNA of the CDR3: TGTGCCAGCAGCCAGGGGGGGAACTATGGCTACACCTTC.

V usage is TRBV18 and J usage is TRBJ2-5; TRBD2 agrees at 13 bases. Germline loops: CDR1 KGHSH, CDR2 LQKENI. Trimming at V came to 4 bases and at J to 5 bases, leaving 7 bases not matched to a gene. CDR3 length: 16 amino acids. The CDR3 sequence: CASSLGTSGISETQYF. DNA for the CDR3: TGTGCCAGCTCACTCGGGACTAGCGGGATCTCCGAGACCCAGTACTTC. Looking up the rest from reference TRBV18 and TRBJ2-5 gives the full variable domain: NAGVMQNPRHLVRRRGQEARLRCSPMKGHSHVYWYRQLPEEGLKFMVYLQKENIIDESGMPKERFSAEFPKEGPSILRIQQVVRGDSAAYFCASSLGTSGISETQYFGPGTRLLVL.

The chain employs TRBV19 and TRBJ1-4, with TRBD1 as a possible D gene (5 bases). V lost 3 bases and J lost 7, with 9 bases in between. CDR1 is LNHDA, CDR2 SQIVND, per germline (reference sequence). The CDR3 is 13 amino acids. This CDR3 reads CASSMIQGEKLFF. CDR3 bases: TGTGCCAGTAGTATGATCCAGGGTGAAAAACTGTTTTTT.

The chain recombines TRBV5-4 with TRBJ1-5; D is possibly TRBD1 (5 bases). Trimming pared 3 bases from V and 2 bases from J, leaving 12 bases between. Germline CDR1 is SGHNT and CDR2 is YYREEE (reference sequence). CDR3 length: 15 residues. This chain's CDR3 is CASSSWGSGNQPQHF. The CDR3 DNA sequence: TGTGCCAGCAGCTCATGGGGCTCTGGCAATCAGCCCCAGCATTTT.

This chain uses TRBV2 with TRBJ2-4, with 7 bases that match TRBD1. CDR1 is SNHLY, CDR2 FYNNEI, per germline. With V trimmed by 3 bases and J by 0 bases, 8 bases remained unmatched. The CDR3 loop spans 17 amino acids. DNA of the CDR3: TGTGCCAGCAGTGACCGACCGGGACAGCTAGCCAAAAACATTCAGTACTTC. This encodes CASSDRPGQLAKNIQYF.

CDR3 sequence reads: CASSPGPRAPIYEQYF. CDR3 coding DNA: TGTGCCAGCAGCCCAGGGCCTAGGGCCCCAATCTACGAGCAGTACTTC. This chain links TRBV3-1 (or the pseudogene TRBV3-2) with TRBJ2-7, with TRBD1 as a possible D gene (5 bases). CDR1 and CDR2 (germline): LGHDT, YNNKEL (reference sequence). V was cut by 4 bases and J by 3 bases, with 19 bases left in between. The CDR3 totals 16 residues.

The CDR3 DNA reads TGTGCCATCAGCGGGGGGGCCTACGAGCAGTACTTC. This sequence encodes CAISGGAYEQYF. The V gene is TRBV10-3, the J gene TRBJ2-7, with TRBD2 matching 8 bases. V gave up 6 bases and J gave up 2 bases; unmatched junction bases: 0. CDR3 length: 12 amino acids. From germline, CDR1 is ENHRY and CDR2 SYGVKD.

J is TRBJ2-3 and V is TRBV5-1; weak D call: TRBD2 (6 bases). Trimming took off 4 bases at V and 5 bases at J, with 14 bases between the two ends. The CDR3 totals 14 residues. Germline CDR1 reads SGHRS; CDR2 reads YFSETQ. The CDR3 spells CASSTGTPQDTQYF. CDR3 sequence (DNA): TGCGCCAGCAGCACCGGGACTCCTCAAGATACGCAGTATTTT.

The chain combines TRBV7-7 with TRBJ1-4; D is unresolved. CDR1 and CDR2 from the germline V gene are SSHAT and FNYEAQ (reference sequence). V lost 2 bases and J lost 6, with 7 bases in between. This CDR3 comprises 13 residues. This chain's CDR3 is CASSLSVDEKLFF. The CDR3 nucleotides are TGTGCCAGCAGCTTAAGCGTTGATGAAAAACTGTTTTTT.

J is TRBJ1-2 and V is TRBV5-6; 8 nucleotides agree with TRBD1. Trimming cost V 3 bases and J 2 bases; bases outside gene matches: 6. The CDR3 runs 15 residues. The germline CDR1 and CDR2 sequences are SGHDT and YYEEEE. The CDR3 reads CASSWGQESNYGYTF. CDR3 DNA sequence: TGTGCCAGCAGCTGGGGACAGGAGTCCAACTATGGCTACACCTTC.

CDR3 nucleotide sequence: TGTGCCAGCAGCTTAGCCGCTAGCCCCGGGGAGCTGTTTTTT. Translation: CASSLAASPGELFF. This rearrangement joins TRBV7-9 to TRBJ2-2; D is perhaps TRBD2 (5 bases). This CDR3 region has 14 residues. Germline V lookup: CDR1 SEHNR, CDR2 FQNEAQ (reference sequence). V gave up 0 bases and J gave up 6 bases, with 8 bases separating them.

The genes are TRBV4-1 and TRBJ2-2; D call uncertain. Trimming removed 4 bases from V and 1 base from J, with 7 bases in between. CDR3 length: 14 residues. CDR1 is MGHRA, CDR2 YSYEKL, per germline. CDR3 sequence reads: CASSLPENTGELFF. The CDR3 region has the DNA TGCGCCAGCAGCCTCCCAGAGAACACCGGGGAGCTGTTTTTT.

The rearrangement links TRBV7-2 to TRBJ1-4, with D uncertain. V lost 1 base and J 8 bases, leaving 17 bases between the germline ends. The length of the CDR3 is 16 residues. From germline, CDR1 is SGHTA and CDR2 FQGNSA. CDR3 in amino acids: CASSLESAGSGEKLFF. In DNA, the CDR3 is TGTGCCAGCAGCTTAGAATCTGCGGGTAGTGGCGAAAAACTGTTTTTT.

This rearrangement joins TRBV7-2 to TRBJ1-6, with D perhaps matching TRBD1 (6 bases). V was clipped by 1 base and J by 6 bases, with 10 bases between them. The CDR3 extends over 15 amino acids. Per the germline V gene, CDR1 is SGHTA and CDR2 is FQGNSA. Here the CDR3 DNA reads TGTGCCAGCAGCTTAGACAGGGCTGGTAATTCACCCCTCCACTTT. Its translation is CASSLDRAGNSPLHF.

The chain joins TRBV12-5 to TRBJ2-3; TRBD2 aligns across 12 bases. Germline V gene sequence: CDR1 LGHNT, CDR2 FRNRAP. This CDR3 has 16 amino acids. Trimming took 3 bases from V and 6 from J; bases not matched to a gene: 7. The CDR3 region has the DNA TGTGCTAGTGGTTTACGACTAGCGGGAGCGGGGGATACGCAGTATTTT. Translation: CASGLRLAGAGDTQYF.

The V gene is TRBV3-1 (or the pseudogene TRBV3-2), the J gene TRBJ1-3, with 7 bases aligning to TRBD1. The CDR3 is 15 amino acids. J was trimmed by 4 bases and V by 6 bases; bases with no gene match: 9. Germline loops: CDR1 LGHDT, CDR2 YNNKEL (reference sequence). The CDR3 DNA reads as TGTGCCAGCAGAGAGACACAGGGGCACGGAAACACCATATATTTT. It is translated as CASRETQGHGNTIYF.

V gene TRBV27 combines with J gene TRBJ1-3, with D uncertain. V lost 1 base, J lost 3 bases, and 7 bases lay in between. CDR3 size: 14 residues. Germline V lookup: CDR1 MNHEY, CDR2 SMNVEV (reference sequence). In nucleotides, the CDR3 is TGTGCCAGCAGTTTATACGGGGTTGGAAACACCATATATTTT. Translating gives CASSLYGVGNTIYF.

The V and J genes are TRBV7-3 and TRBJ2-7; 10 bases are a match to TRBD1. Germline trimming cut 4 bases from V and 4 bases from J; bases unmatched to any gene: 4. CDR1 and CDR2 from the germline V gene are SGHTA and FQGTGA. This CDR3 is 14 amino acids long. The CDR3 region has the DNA TGTGCCAGCAGCTATGGGGGACAGGGGTACGAGCAGTACTTC. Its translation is CASSYGGQGYEQYF.

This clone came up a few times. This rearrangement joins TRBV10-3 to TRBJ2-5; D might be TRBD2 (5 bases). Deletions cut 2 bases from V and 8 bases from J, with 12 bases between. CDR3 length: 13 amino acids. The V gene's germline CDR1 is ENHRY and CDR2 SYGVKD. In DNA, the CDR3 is TGTGCCATCAGTGAGGCCCTAGGAGGTACCCAGTACTTC. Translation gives CAISEALGGTQYF.

The CDR3 is CASSLVGSGRSSTGELFF. CDR3 sequence (DNA): TGTGCCAGCAGCTTAGTCGGTAGCGGGAGGTCTTCAACCGGGGAGCTGTTTTTT. The chain joins TRBV7-2 to TRBJ2-2; 10 positions match TRBD2. Trimming removed 1 base from V and 5 bases from J; junction bases left unmatched: 10. Germline assignment: CDR1 SGHTA and CDR2 FQGNSA. The CDR3 length is 18 residues.

The CDR3 nucleotides read TGTGCCAGCAGTCCGTATCTACAGGAAATCCAAGAGACCCAGTACTTC. Amino acids: CASSPYLQEIQETQYF. The chain recombines TRBV28 with TRBJ2-5; tentatively, D is TRBD1 (5 bases). The CDR3 consists of 16 residues. Germline values: CDR1 MDHEN, CDR2 SYDVKM. V was pared by 5 bases and J by 1 base, with 17 bases between.

This chain's CDR3 is CASSLARGGNTGELFF. CDR3 coding DNA: TGTGCCAGCAGCTTAGCCCGGGGGGGGAACACCGGGGAGCTGTTTTTT. The V and J genes are TRBV7-9 and TRBJ2-2; 8 nucleotides line up with TRBD2. Unmatched junction bases numbered 1, after V lost 0 bases and J lost 1 base. Germline V lookup: CDR1 SEHNR, CDR2 FQNEAQ (reference sequence). The CDR3 is made up of 16 amino acids.

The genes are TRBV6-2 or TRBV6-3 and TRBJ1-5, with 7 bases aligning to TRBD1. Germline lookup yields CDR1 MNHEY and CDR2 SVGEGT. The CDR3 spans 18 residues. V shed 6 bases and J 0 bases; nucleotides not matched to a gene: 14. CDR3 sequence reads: CASSHRVNRGGSNQPQHF. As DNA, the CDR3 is TGTGCCAGCAGCCACAGGGTAAACAGGGGTGGTAGCAATCAGCCCCAGCATTTT.

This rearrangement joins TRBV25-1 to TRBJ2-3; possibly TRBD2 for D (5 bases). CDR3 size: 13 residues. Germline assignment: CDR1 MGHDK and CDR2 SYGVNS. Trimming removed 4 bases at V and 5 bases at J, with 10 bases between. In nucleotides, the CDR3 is TGTGCCAGCAGTGCTCTAGCACAAGATACGCAGTATTTT. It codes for CASSALAQDTQYF.

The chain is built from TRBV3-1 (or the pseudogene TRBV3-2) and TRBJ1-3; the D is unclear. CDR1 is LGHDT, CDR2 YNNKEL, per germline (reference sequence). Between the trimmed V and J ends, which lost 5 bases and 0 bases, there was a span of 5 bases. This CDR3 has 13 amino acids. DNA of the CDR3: TGTGCCAGCAGCTTTAGCTCTGGAAACACCATATATTTT. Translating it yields CASSFSSGNTIYF.